These 32 T cell receptor beta chains were sequenced from one sample in a study of neurological immune-mediated disorders. TCRdb called the 5' RACE reads again in MiXCR, with one record for every CDR3 protein. The sample lists fewer than 35,000 distinct CDR3 sequences, 4% to 5.5% seen once, with under 30% in the top ten. Sequenced: PBMCs. The origin of the receptors is a man aged 18 to 29 in good health.

This clonotype has a count of ten or more. The chain uses TRBV5-1 and TRBJ2-6, with D unresolved. Per the germline V gene, CDR1 is SGHRS and CDR2 is YFSETQ. The CDR3 length is 18 residues. Trimming left V 1 base short and J 0 bases short, with 14 bases between. The CDR3 loop is CASSLSKGYLSGANVLTF. DNA for the CDR3: TGCGCCAGCAGCTTGTCTAAAGGGTACCTCTCTGGGGCCAACGTCCTGACTTTC.

This clonotype is medium-sized. V is TRBV20-1 and J is TRBJ2-1; the D gene could be TRBD1 or TRBD2 (7 bases each). From germline, CDR1 is DFQATT and CDR2 SNEGSKA (reference sequence). V lost 1 base and J lost 5, with 12 bases in between. The CDR3 covers 14 residues. This chain's CDR3 is CSARVGGTDNEQFF. CDR3 DNA sequence: TGCAGTGCTAGAGTGGGGGGGACAGACAATGAGCAGTTCTTC.

This clonotype has only a few counts. V gene TRBV18 combines with J gene TRBJ1-1; 7 bases align to TRBD1. V trimming: 4 bases; J trimming: 0 bases; junction bases outside the gene matches: 8. Germline-derived CDR1 and CDR2 are KGHSH and LQKENI. The CDR3 is 16 residues long. For the CDR3, the DNA is TGTGCCAGCTCACTTGGGACAGCAAGCCTGAACACTGAAGCTTTCTTT. Protein product: CASSLGTASLNTEAFF. The full variable domain, its missing parts supplied by reference TRBV18 and TRBJ1-1, is NAGVMQNPRHLVRRRGQEARLRCSPMKGHSHVYWYRQLPEEGLKFMVYLQKENIIDESGMPKERFSAEFPKEGPSILRIQQVVRGDSAAYFCASSLGTASLNTEAFFGQGTRLTVV.

This clonotype was counted many times. V usage is TRBV7-2 and J usage is TRBJ2-3; no clear D. This CDR3 is built from 12 residues. Trimming pared 4 bases from V and 2 bases from J, leaving 4 bases between. Germline CDR1 and CDR2: SGHTA and FQGNSA. This CDR3 reads CASSYYTDTQYF. DNA of the CDR3: TGTGCCAGCAGCTACTACACAGATACGCAGTATTTT.

The V call is TRBV20-1, the J call TRBJ1-1, with 10 bases fitting TRBD1. Trimming cost V 3 bases and J 3 bases; bases outside gene matches: 10. Germline V gene sequence: CDR1 DFQATT, CDR2 SNEGSKA (reference sequence). CDR3 size: 16 residues. Written as DNA, the CDR3 is TGCAGTGCTAGCCCTCAAGGGGGACAGGGGTACACTGAAGCTTTCTTT. This encodes CSASPQGGQGYTEAFF.

This clonotype came up many times. A much larger clone is a single base away; this may be a read error. The V gene is TRBV5-1, the J gene TRBJ2-7, with D perhaps TRBD2 (6 bases). V was shortened by 2 bases and J by 0 bases, with 24 bases between the two germline ends. CDR1 and CDR2 (germline): SGHRS, YFSETQ. The CDR3 contains 19 residues. CDR3: CASSLRIGGRMVTSYEQYF. The DNA for the CDR3 is TGCGCCAGCAGCTTACGAATCGGGGGACGAATGGTCACCTCCTACGAGCAGTACTTC.

This clonotype was seen many times. The J gene is TRBJ1-1, the V gene TRBV5-5, with D unclear. This CDR3 comprises 13 residues. Trimming left V 5 bases short and J 0 bases short, with 8 bases between. Looked up from germline, CDR1 is SGHKS and CDR2 is YYEKEE (reference sequence). CDR3 bases: TGTGCCAGCAGGTTTCAGCTGAACACTGAAGCTTTCTTT. Its protein is CASRFQLNTEAFF.

This clonotype was counted ten times or more. The rearrangement links TRBV7-2 to TRBJ1-5; D gene uncertain. The CDR3 consists of 13 residues. Germline CDR1 and CDR2: SGHTA and FQGNSA. V was shortened by 5 bases and J by 5 bases, with 10 bases between the two germline ends. This chain's CDR3 is CASSTKGDQPQHF. CDR3 nucleotide sequence: TGTGCCAGCAGCACAAAGGGCGATCAGCCCCAGCATTTT.

This clonotype has at least ten counts. The rearrangement links TRBV2 to TRBJ2-2; 9 bases align to TRBD1. The germline gives CDR1 SNHLY, CDR2 FYNNEI. With 6 bases clipped from V and 4 bases from J, the junction kept 6 bases outside the gene matches. CDR3 length equals 15 residues. In nucleotides, the CDR3 is TGTGCCAGCAGCTCGGGACAGGGTATCACCGGGGAGCTGTTTTTT. It translates to CASSSGQGITGELFF.

This clonotype was observed at least ten times. The chain combines TRBV5-1 with TRBJ2-1; a possible D gene is TRBD2 (6 bases). Germline values: CDR1 SGHRS, CDR2 YFSETQ. CDR3 length: 17 residues. Trimming removed 3 bases from V and 5 bases from J, with 21 bases in between. DNA for the CDR3: TGCGCCAGCAGCTGGAGGATGCTAGCGATTCCTAACAATGAGCAGTTCTTC. Amino acids: CASSWRMLAIPNNEQFF.

The table lists this clonotype with many counts. The chain recombines TRBV5-1 with TRBJ2-3; 9 nucleotides align to TRBD1. With 4 bases clipped from V and 2 bases from J, the junction kept 5 bases outside the gene matches. The CDR3 sequence is 15 residues long. Germline loops: CDR1 SGHRS, CDR2 YFSETQ. For the CDR3, the DNA is TGCGCCAGCAGCCCGACAGGGGGGCCCACAGATACGCAGTATTTT. Its translation: CASSPTGGPTDTQYF. The full variable domain, completed using reference TRBV5-1 and TRBJ2-3, is KAGVTQTPRYLIKTRGQQVTLSCSPISGHRSVSWYQQTPGQGLQFLFEYFSETQRNKGNFPGRFSGRQFSNSRSEMNVSTLELGDSALYLCASSPTGGPTDTQYFGPGTRLTVL.

In its sample, this clonotype was seen many times. V usage is TRBV7-2 and J usage is TRBJ2-5; no reliable D call. V was shortened by 1 base and J by 7 bases, with 10 bases between the two germline ends. The germline CDR1 and CDR2 sequences are SGHTA and FQGNSA. The CDR3 covers 13 residues. The CDR3 is CASSLDGWGTQYF. CDR3 nucleotides: TGTGCCAGCAGCTTAGACGGCTGGGGGACCCAGTACTTC. Filled out from reference TRBV7-2 and TRBJ2-5, the complete variable domain reads GAGVSQSPSNKVTEKGKDVELRCDPISGHTALYWYRQSLGQGLEFLIYFQGNSAPDKSGLPSDRFSAERTGGSVSTLTIQRTQQEDSAVYLCASSLDGWGTQYFGPGTRLLVL.

Many counts were recorded for this clonotype. The rearrangement uses TRBV19 and TRBJ2-1; the D gene is possibly TRBD1 (5 bases). Trimming took 2 bases from V and 6 from J, leaving 8 bases between them. CDR1 is LNHDA and CDR2 is SQIVND in the germline V gene (reference sequence). This CDR3 is built from 13 residues. CDR3 residues: CASSIQGPNEQFF. The CDR3, as DNA: TGTGCCAGTAGTATACAGGGCCCCAATGAGCAGTTCTTC.

This clonotype was observed at least ten times. The chain couples TRBV4-1 to TRBJ1-3; possibly TRBD1 for D (5 bases). CDR3 length equals 17 residues. CDR1 and CDR2 (germline): MGHRA, YSYEKL. With 1 base removed from V and 0 bases from J, the gap between germline ends came to 13 bases. CDR3 protein: CASSQGTTVYSGNTIYF. In DNA form, the CDR3 reads TGCGCCAGCAGCCAAGGTACGACAGTTTACTCTGGAAACACCATATATTTT.

Ten or more counts support this clonotype. The V gene is TRBV7-9, the J gene TRBJ2-3; D may be TRBD2 (7 bases). With 2 bases removed from V and 1 base from J, the gap between germline ends came to 16 bases. This CDR3 is built from 17 residues. Germline V gene sequence: CDR1 SEHNR, CDR2 FQNEAQ (reference sequence). The CDR3 reads CASSLSRAGARTDTQYF. CDR3 nucleotides: TGTGCCAGCAGCTTAAGTCGGGCGGGGGCCCGCACAGATACGCAGTATTTT.

The sample holds many counts of this clonotype. The chain joins TRBV7-2 to TRBJ2-5; 8 positions agree with TRBD2. The CDR3 runs 14 residues. CDR1 SGHTA and CDR2 FQGNSA come from the germline V gene. V shed 2 bases, J shed 4 bases, and the junction held 3 bases outside the gene matches. The CDR3 region has the DNA TGTGCCAGCAGCTTAAATCGGGGGGGAGAGACCCAGTACTTC. Protein sequence: CASSLNRGGETQYF.

The gene calls are TRBV29-1 and TRBJ2-3, with TRBD1 as a possible D gene (5 bases). Trimming took off 5 bases at V and 0 bases at J, with 15 bases between the two ends. From germline, CDR1 is SQVTM and CDR2 ANQGSEA. The CDR3 loop spans 15 amino acids. CDR3 region: CSVFSTRVSTDTQYF. DNA of the CDR3: TGCAGCGTTTTTTCTACCAGGGTTAGCACAGATACGCAGTATTTT.

Here the CDR3 reads CASSPKRQNTEAFF. Written as DNA, the CDR3 is TGTGCCAGCAGCCCCAAAAGACAGAACACTGAAGCTTTCTTT. The chain carries TRBV7-2 and TRBJ1-1; D gene ambiguous. The CDR3 extends over 14 amino acids. Trimming left V 5 bases short and J 1 base short, with 11 bases between. CDR1 and CDR2 (germline): SGHTA, FQGNSA.

In its sample, this clonotype was seen many times. The V call is TRBV11-3, the J call TRBJ2-1; tentatively, D is TRBD1 (7 bases). V lost 5 bases and J lost 8, with 16 bases in between. This CDR3 is built from 14 residues. CDR1 is SGHNT, CDR2 YENEEA, per germline. This CDR3 is CASSTQTGRHEQFF. For the CDR3, the DNA is TGTGCCAGCAGCACTCAGACAGGGAGGCATGAGCAGTTCTTC.

This clonotype was seen ten or more times. This chain joins TRBV7-2 and TRBJ1-1; no reliable D call. CDR3 size: 12 residues. Germline-derived CDR1 and CDR2 are SGHTA and FQGNSA. The germline V and J ends were trimmed by 3 bases and 6 bases, with 8 bases remaining between them. The CDR3 region is CASSFGAAEAFF. The CDR3 DNA sequence: TGTGCCAGCAGCTTCGGAGCGGCTGAAGCTTTCTTT.

At least ten counts were recorded for this clonotype. The J gene is TRBJ2-3, the V gene TRBV2, with TRBD2 matching 11 bases. Germline V gives CDR1 SNHLY, CDR2 FYNNEI. With V trimmed by 5 bases and J by 5 bases, 3 bases remained unmatched. The CDR3 is 14 residues long. The CDR3 spells CASSSSGGKDTQYF. CDR3 in DNA: TGTGCCAGCAGTTCTAGCGGGGGGAAAGATACGCAGTATTTT.

The table lists this clonotype with many counts. The chain links TRBV29-1 to TRBJ1-2; D unresolved. V was clipped by 7 bases and J by 6 bases, with 15 bases between them. The CDR3 runs to 12 residues. From germline, CDR1 is SQVTM and CDR2 ANQGSEA. This CDR3 reads CSATPFEDGYTF. The DNA of the CDR3 is TGCAGCGCGACCCCCTTTGAGGATGGCTACACCTTC.

This clonotype was recorded many times. The chain employs TRBV6-1 and TRBJ2-7, with 9 bases that match TRBD2. The V gene end was trimmed by 0 bases and the J gene end by 3 bases; junction bases not matched to a gene: 3. This CDR3 has 15 amino acids. The germline V gene has CDR1 MNHNS and CDR2 SASEGT. CDR3 sequence reads: CASSEASGGLYEQYF. For the CDR3, the DNA is TGTGCCAGCAGTGAAGCAAGCGGGGGGCTCTACGAGCAGTACTTC.

This clonotype was found many times. V is TRBV18 and J is TRBJ1-1, with 8 bases that match TRBD1. The CDR3 totals 15 residues. Germline loops: CDR1 KGHSH, CDR2 LQKENI. After removal of 8 bases from V and 2 bases from J, the junction contained 10 bases not matched to a gene. The CDR3 is CASTTWTGINTEAFF. The CDR3 nucleotides are TGTGCCAGCACGACCTGGACAGGGATTAACACTGAAGCTTTCTTT.

There are many counts of this clonotype. The J gene is TRBJ2-5, the V gene TRBV5-1; D may be TRBD2 (6 bases). The V gene lost 0 bases and the J gene lost 5 bases, with 11 bases spanning the gap. CDR1 is SGHRS and CDR2 is YFSETQ in the germline V gene. This CDR3 has 14 residues. The CDR3 is CASSLGPSAETQYF. The CDR3 nucleotides are TGCGCCAGCAGCTTGGGTCCTAGCGCGGAGACCCAGTACTTC. Complete variable domain (other parts from reference TRBV5-1 and TRBJ2-5): KAGVTQTPRYLIKTRGQQVTLSCSPISGHRSVSWYQQTPGQGLQFLFEYFSETQRNKGNFPGRFSGRQFSNSRSEMNVSTLELGDSALYLCASSLGPSAETQYFGPGTRLLVL.

This sequence joins TRBV12-3 or TRBV12-4 and TRBJ2-1; D may be TRBD1 or TRBD2 (5 bases each). The V end was cut by 5 bases, the J end by 2 bases, with 16 bases between. This CDR3 has 16 amino acids. CDR3 amino acids: CASSPTTGGPYNEQFF. For the CDR3, the DNA is TGTGCCAGCAGTCCCACCACAGGAGGTCCCTACAATGAGCAGTTCTTC.

This clonotype was seen many times. The chain combines TRBV20-1 with TRBJ1-1, with 7 positions matching TRBD1. The junction had 6 bases not matched to a gene; V was cut back by 5 bases and J by 0 bases. The CDR3 spans 14 residues. CDR1 is DFQATT, CDR2 SNEGSKA, per germline (reference sequence). The CDR3 DNA follows: TGCAGTGCTCCAAAGACAGGGTTGAACACTGAAGCTTTCTTT. It specifies CSAPKTGLNTEAFF.

This clonotype appeared many times. The genes are TRBV18 and TRBJ2-5, with D possibly TRBD1 on 5 matching bases. The CDR3 contains 14 residues. V lost 7 bases and J 0 bases, leaving 12 bases between the germline ends. The germline V gene encodes CDR1 KGHSH and CDR2 LQKENI. The CDR3 loop reads CASLKDSYQETQYF. The CDR3 DNA reads as TGTGCCAGCTTGAAAGACAGCTACCAAGAGACCCAGTACTTC.

This clonotype was counted ten times or more. The chain joins TRBV29-1 to TRBJ2-7, with TRBD2 as a possible D gene (5 bases). The length of the CDR3 is 12 residues. Germline V gene sequence: CDR1 SQVTM, CDR2 ANQGSEA. V was cut by 3 bases and J by 6 bases, with 12 bases left in between. CDR3 DNA: TGCAGCGTTGACCCGGGGTTGGGCGAGCAGTACTTC. Encoded protein: CSVDPGLGEQYF.

Many counts were recorded for this clonotype. V and J are TRBV5-1 and TRBJ1-4; 7 bases fit TRBD1. The CDR3 contains 15 residues. Germline lookup yields CDR1 SGHRS and CDR2 YFSETQ. V lost 2 bases, J lost 8 bases, and 9 bases stayed unmatched. DNA for the CDR3: TGCGCCAGCAGCTTATCCGGGACAGCCGCCGAAAAACTGTTTTTT. Translated: CASSLSGTAAEKLFF.

This clonotype was observed at least ten times. The chain links TRBV5-1 to TRBJ2-3, with a tentative D call TRBD2 (6 bases). Between the trimmed V and J ends, which lost 0 bases and 2 bases, there was a span of 16 bases. This CDR3 is 17 amino acids long. Germline V lookup: CDR1 SGHRS, CDR2 YFSETQ. CDR3 coding DNA: TGCGCCAGCAGCTTGGCGGGACTCTCCGACTACACAGATACGCAGTATTTT. Its protein is CASSLAGLSDYTDTQYF.

At least ten counts were recorded for this clonotype. The genes are TRBV11-2 and TRBJ2-1; D is ambiguous. The germline gives CDR1 SGHAT, CDR2 FQNNGV. Trimming cost V 2 bases and J 1 base, with 6 bases left between them. The CDR3 consists of 14 residues. The CDR3 is CASSLFGSYNEQFF. CDR3 nucleotides: TGTGCCAGCAGCTTATTTGGATCCTACAATGAGCAGTTCTTC.